The 32 T cell receptor beta chains presented below share a single source sample, sequenced in a study of human T cells and chemical hapten exposure. TCRdb independently ran MiXCR on the RACE reads; one entry per CDR3 protein. The sample has more than 150,000 distinct CDR3 sequences, about 14% seen once. Time point described: patch test 1, 2 weeks after DPC sensitization. Treatment denoted: therapeutic diphenylcyclopropenone sensitization with weekly scalp DPC. The input for sequencing was whole blood, taken in connection with sensitization to the hapten diphenylcyclopropenone (DPC). These receptor sequences come from a woman aged 30 to 39 with alopecia areata. Some clones in this sample may be carry-over from other donors' samples.

This clonotype was seen only a few times. DNA of the CDR3: TGTGCCAGCAGTGCCGGGACCAGAGCCCGAATGAACACTGAAGCTTTCTTT. This translates into CASSAGTRARMNTEAFF. The chain has TRBV2 and TRBJ1-1, with D perhaps matching TRBD1 (5 bases). V lost 4 bases to trimming and J lost 0 bases, with 18 bases between them. There are 17 residues in the CDR3. Per germline, CDR1 SNHLY and CDR2 FYNNEI. The full variable domain, its missing parts supplied by reference TRBV2 and TRBJ1-1, is EPEVTQTPSHQVTQMGQEVILRCVPISNHLYFYWYRQILGQKVEFLVSFYNNEISEKSEIFDDQFSVERPDGSNFTLKIRSTKLEDSAMYFCASSAGTRARMNTEAFFGQGTRLTVV.

The rearrangement joins TRBV29-1 to TRBJ1-2; possibly TRBD1 for D (5 bases). V lost 6 bases and J lost 4, with 12 bases in between. This CDR3 region has 12 residues. Germline V gene sequence: CDR1 SQVTM, CDR2 ANQGSEA. CDR3 residues: CSVRWGSYGYTF. CDR3 bases: TGCAGCGTCCGCTGGGGCAGCTATGGCTACACCTTC.

Notes on this clonotype: The junction departs from germline at one end; a sequencing error may be responsible. The V and J genes are TRBV2 and TRBJ1-1; 7 bases match TRBD1. This CDR3 comprises 14 residues. Germline CDR1 and CDR2: SNHLY and FYNNEI. The CDR3 nucleotides read TGTGCCAACAGTTCCCTAGGGACAGAGACTGAAGCTTTCTTT. It yields the protein CANSSLGTETEAFF.

The V call is TRBV12-3 or TRBV12-4, the J call TRBJ2-4; D is undetermined. Trimming took off 1 base at V and 0 bases at J, with 7 bases between the two ends. This CDR3 spans 15 amino acids. The CDR3 sequence: CASSLDRIAKNIQYF. The DNA of the CDR3 is TGTGCCAGCAGTTTAGACAGAATAGCCAAAAACATTCAGTACTTC.

In its sample, this clonotype was seen a few times. The V gene is TRBV9, the J gene TRBJ2-3; D is ambiguous. V was clipped by 0 bases and J by 2 bases, with 13 bases between them. Germline-derived CDR1 and CDR2 are SGDLS and YYNGEE. CDR3 length: 16 residues. CDR3 nucleotide sequence: TGTGCCAGCAGCGTAGGTTCTTCCCGATTCACAGATACGCAGTATTTT. Protein sequence: CASSVGSSRFTDTQYF.

The CDR3 region is CSVSRRGYEQYF. In nucleotides, the CDR3 is TGCAGCGTAAGCAGGAGGGGCTACGAGCAGTACTTC. The rearrangement joins TRBV29-1 to TRBJ2-7, with D maybe TRBD2 (6 bases). The CDR3 runs 12 residues. Looked up from germline, CDR1 is SQVTM and CDR2 is ANQGSEA. Between the trimmed V and J ends, which lost 6 bases and 3 bases, there was a span of 12 bases.

CDR3 DNA sequence: TGTGCCAGCGAAGGACAGGGGGAGGATACGCAGTATTTT. It is translated as CASEGQGEDTQYF. This chain uses TRBV12-3 or TRBV12-4 with TRBJ2-3; 10 bases are shared with TRBD1. Trimming at V came to 8 bases and at J to 6 bases, leaving 5 bases not matched to a gene. This CDR3 spans 13 amino acids.

The chain joins TRBV20-1 to TRBJ2-1; D unresolved. The germline CDR1 and CDR2 sequences are DFQATT and SNEGSKA (reference sequence). V gave up 6 bases and J gave up 2 bases, with 11 bases separating them. The CDR3 is made up of 13 amino acids. The CDR3 reads CSAEGRAYNEQFF. The CDR3 DNA reads TGCAGTGCCGAAGGACGAGCCTACAATGAGCAGTTCTTC.

The chain is built from TRBV27 and TRBJ2-2; maybe TRBD1 (5 bases). CDR3 length: 16 amino acids. Germline loops: CDR1 MNHEY, CDR2 SMNVEV (reference sequence). V lost 3 bases, J lost 1 base, and 12 bases lay in between. The CDR3: CASSFWGLGNTGELFF. The CDR3, as DNA: TGTGCCAGCAGTTTCTGGGGCCTGGGGAACACCGGGGAGCTGTTTTTT.

This clonotype was recorded many times. This chain joins TRBV29-1 and TRBJ1-5; no reliable D call. Between the trimmed V and J ends, which lost 6 bases and 4 bases, there was a span of 13 bases. Germline loops: CDR1 SQVTM, CDR2 ANQGSEA. The CDR3 sequence is 13 residues long. The CDR3 DNA reads as TGCAGCGTATCCTTACAAGAAAATCAGCCCCAGCATTTT. It codes for CSVSLQENQPQHF.

This clonotype has at least ten counts. This chain connects TRBV7-6 to TRBJ2-5; TRBD1 matches at 7 bases. Germline lookup yields CDR1 SGHVS and CDR2 FNYEAQ. The V gene end was trimmed by 1 base and the J gene end by 5 bases; junction bases not matched to a gene: 4. The CDR3 sequence is 14 residues long. The CDR3 spells CASSLGQGVETQYF. For the CDR3, the DNA is TGTGCCAGCAGCTTAGGCCAGGGGGTTGAGACCCAGTACTTC.

This sequence joins TRBV20-1 and TRBJ2-1, with 7 positions matching TRBD2. Germline V CDR1 and CDR2: DFQATT, SNEGSKA (reference sequence). CDR3 length: 16 residues. With V trimmed by 1 base and J by 0 bases, 6 bases remained unmatched. CDR3 coding DNA: TGCAGTGCTAGAGCGGCTAGCGGCCCCTCCTACAATGAGCAGTTCTTC. This encodes CSARAASGPSYNEQFF.

This clonotype was found a few times. The chain recombines TRBV11-2 with TRBJ1-1; TRBD1 aligns across 8 bases. Germline V CDR1 and CDR2: SGHAT, FQNNGV. V shed 3 bases, J shed 4 bases, and the junction held 4 bases outside the gene matches. This CDR3 region has 14 residues. The CDR3 is CASSFGQGRTEAFF. CDR3 bases: TGTGCCAGCAGCTTTGGACAGGGTCGCACTGAAGCTTTCTTT.

The rearrangement links TRBV3-1 to TRBJ2-7; D might be TRBD2 (7 bases). This CDR3 comprises 13 residues. In germline, CDR1 is LGHDT, CDR2 YNNKEL (reference sequence). V lost 4 bases and J lost 3, with 10 bases in between. This CDR3 reads CASSREGVYEQYF. The CDR3, as DNA: TGTGCCAGCAGCCGGGAGGGGGTCTACGAGCAGTACTTC.

This clonotype turned up a few times. The chain couples TRBV20-1 to TRBJ1-6; TRBD1 agrees at 7 bases. The trim removed 5 bases at V and 7 bases at J, leaving 17 bases unmatched. From germline, CDR1 is DFQATT and CDR2 SNEGSKA (reference sequence). The CDR3 contains 17 residues. Here the CDR3 reads CSAADRDLIVRNSPLHF. The CDR3, as DNA: TGCAGTGCTGCCGACAGGGACCTGATAGTGCGGAATTCACCCCTCCACTTT.

The V call is TRBV7-9, the J call TRBJ1-1, with TRBD1 as a possible D gene (6 bases). V lost 4 bases and J 4 bases, leaving 19 bases between the germline ends. The CDR3 is 16 residues long. Germline V gene data show CDR1 as SEHNR and CDR2 as FQNEAQ (reference sequence). The CDR3 region has the DNA TGTGCCAGCAGCTCCCTATTCAGGGGAGGGAGCACTGAAGCTTTCTTT. Translated, it gives CASSSLFRGGSTEAFF.

This clonotype has just one count. At one end, the junction sequence differs from germline, possibly due to a read error. The gene calls are TRBV2 and TRBJ2-5; 11 bases line up with TRBD2. The CDR3 loop spans 15 amino acids. Germline assignment: CDR1 SNHLY and CDR2 FYNNEI. The chain's CDR3 is CTSSEGTSGQETQYF. DNA for the CDR3: TGTACCAGCAGTGAGGGGACTAGCGGACAAGAGACCCAGTACTTC.

The genes are TRBV15 and TRBJ1-6; a weak D match, TRBD1 (6 bases). Trimming cost V 7 bases and J 7 bases, with 14 bases left between them. CDR3 size: 14 residues. Germline CDR1 is LNHNV and CDR2 is YYDKDF (reference sequence). CDR3 nucleotides: TGTGCCACCAATGGAGGGGGATCGAATTCACCCCTCCACTTT. Amino acids: CATNGGGSNSPLHF.

The rearrangement links TRBV28 to TRBJ2-5; tentatively, D is TRBD2 (5 bases). Germline V gene data show CDR1 as MDHEN and CDR2 as SYDVKM. The V end lost 6 bases, the J end lost 4 bases, and 27 bases lay between the germline ends. The CDR3 runs 18 residues. For the CDR3, the DNA is TGTGCCAGCAGCCTCCTACCCGGGCCCAAGAGGGAAAGAGAGACCCAGTACTTC. It translates to CASSLLPGPKRERETQYF.

This clonotype was found a few times. V usage is TRBV5-1 and J usage is TRBJ1-6; no firm D call. This CDR3 spans 14 amino acids. V was shortened by 4 bases and J by 16 bases, with 21 bases between the two germline ends. From germline, CDR1 is SGHRS and CDR2 YFSETQ. The DNA of the CDR3 is TGCGCCAGCAGCCTTACTCAGACGGCCGGCCCGCTCCACTTT. Translating it yields CASSLTQTAGPLHF.

The gene calls are TRBV28 and TRBJ2-1, with D possibly matching TRBD2 (6 bases). Trimming shortened V by 6 bases and J by 9 bases, and 12 bases separated the two germline ends. Germline V lookup: CDR1 MDHEN, CDR2 SYDVKM. The CDR3 loop spans 12 amino acids. The CDR3 sequence is CASSSEGGEQFF. CDR3 coding DNA: TGTGCCAGCAGCTCGGAGGGTGGTGAGCAGTTCTTC. The whole variable domain, filled in from reference TRBV28 and TRBJ2-1, reads DVKVTQSSRYLVKRTGEKVFLECVQDMDHENMFWYRQDPGLGLRLIYFSYDVKMKEKGDIPEGYSVSREKKERFSLILESASTNQTSMYLCASSSEGGEQFFGPGTRLTVL.

This clonotype was detected a few times. The chain is built from TRBV28 and TRBJ2-3; D perhaps matches TRBD1 (6 bases). The germline gives CDR1 MDHEN, CDR2 SYDVKM. V dropped 5 bases and J dropped 0 bases, with 15 bases sitting between them. CDR3 size: 16 residues. The CDR3 nucleotides read TGTGCCAGCAGTGCAGGAGACAGGATCAGCACAGATACGCAGTATTTT. Amino acids: CASSAGDRISTDTQYF.

This clonotype was seen more than once but under ten times. J is TRBJ1-1 and V is TRBV6-5; D possibly corresponds to TRBD1 (6 bases). The CDR3 contains 14 residues. Germline V gives CDR1 MNHEY, CDR2 SVGAGI. Trimming removed 0 bases at V and 5 bases at J, with 10 bases between. DNA of the CDR3: TGTGCCAGCAGTTACTCCGCAGGGGTGACTGAAGCTTTCTTT. It codes for CASSYSAGVTEAFF.

In its sample, this clonotype was seen a few times. This sequence joins TRBV9 and TRBJ1-1, with D perhaps matching TRBD1 (6 bases). Trimming removed 1 base from V and 1 base from J, with 17 bases in between. This CDR3 comprises 17 residues. Per germline, CDR1 SGDLS and CDR2 YYNGEE. CDR3 coding DNA: TGTGCCAGCAGCGTAAAGGCAGGGGAGGCAGGGAACACTGAAGCTTTCTTT. It specifies CASSVKAGEAGNTEAFF. Full variable domain (remainder filled in from reference TRBV9 and TRBJ1-1): DSGVTQTPKHLITATGQRVTLRCSPRSGDLSVYWYQQSLDQGLQFLIQYYNGEERAKGNILERFSAQQFPDLHSELNLSSLELGDSALYFCASSVKAGEAGNTEAFFGQGTRLTVV.

The sample holds a few counts of this clonotype. The chain couples TRBV7-9 to TRBJ2-5, with 13 bases identical to TRBD2. V lost 5 bases and J lost 4; bases outside the gene matches: 4. There are 15 residues in the CDR3. Looked up from germline, CDR1 is SEHNR and CDR2 is FQNEAQ (reference sequence). The CDR3 loop is CASSNGLAGAETQYF. CDR3 DNA: TGTGCCAGCAGCAACGGACTAGCGGGAGCAGAGACCCAGTACTTC.

The chain's CDR3 is CASSHGGVTEAFF. The CDR3, as DNA: TGTGCCAGCAGCCACGGGGGCGTTACTGAAGCTTTCTTT. The chain recombines TRBV3-1 with TRBJ1-1; maybe TRBD1 (6 bases). CDR1 and CDR2 (germline): LGHDT, YNNKEL (reference sequence). CDR3 length: 13 residues. Trimming cost V 3 bases and J 5 bases, with 10 bases left between them.

The chain employs TRBV10-3 and TRBJ2-3; possible D gene TRBD2, 6 bases. Germline CDR1 is ENHRY and CDR2 is SYGVKD. With 3 bases removed from V and 4 bases from J, the gap between germline ends came to 23 bases. The CDR3 covers 18 residues. CDR3 sequence: CAISDPRGQGGSSDTQYF. In nucleotides, the CDR3 is TGTGCCATCAGTGACCCGCGGGGTCAGGGAGGTTCTTCAGATACGCAGTATTTT.

The chain couples TRBV6-6 to TRBJ2-7; the D gene could be TRBD1 or TRBD2 (5 bases each). CDR1 is MNHNY and CDR2 is SVGAGI in the germline V gene (reference sequence). V shed 0 bases and J shed 3 bases, with 18 bases lying between them. The CDR3 sequence is 17 residues long. DNA for the CDR3: TGTGCCAGCAGTTACTCGAGCACCGGGACGGTGGTCTACGAGCAGTACTTC. It translates to CASSYSSTGTVVYEQYF.

This clonotype was found many times. The chain is built from TRBV4-1 and TRBJ1-6; D gene uncertain. Per the germline V gene, CDR1 is MGHRA and CDR2 is YSYEKL. This CDR3 region has 13 residues. Deletions cut 0 bases from V and 13 bases from J, with 10 bases between. CDR3 sequence: CASSQDPGQPLHF. CDR3 coding DNA: TGCGCCAGCAGCCAAGATCCCGGTCAGCCCCTCCACTTT.

The table lists this clonotype with a count of one. This chain joins TRBV29-1 and TRBJ2-5; D remains unclear. CDR3 size: 12 residues. The V gene lost 4 bases and the J gene lost 5 bases, with 11 bases spanning the gap. Per germline, CDR1 SQVTM and CDR2 ANQGSEA. The CDR3 sequence: CSVAPVEETQYF. DNA of the CDR3: TGCAGCGTTGCTCCCGTGGAGGAGACCCAGTACTTC.

This clonotype occurred a few times. This chain links TRBV12-3 or TRBV12-4 with TRBJ1-2; D gene uncertain. The CDR3 length is 12 residues. V lost 7 bases, J lost 3 bases, and 9 bases lay in between. CDR3 sequence (DNA): TGTGCCAGCACCCGGGGAGACTATGGCTACACCTTC. Translating gives CASTRGDYGYTF.

The chain uses TRBV20-1 and TRBJ2-7; D not resolved. CDR3 length: 11 amino acids. CDR1 is DFQATT, CDR2 SNEGSKA, per germline (reference sequence). The V gene lost 1 base and the J gene lost 7 bases, with 8 bases spanning the gap. The CDR3 region has the DNA TGCAGTGCTAGAGCCTCCCGTGAGCAGTACTTC. Translating it yields CSARASREQYF.